One and the same sample provided the 10 T cell receptor beta chains below, sequenced in a study of blood T cell repertoires in COVID-19. Measured with immunoSEQ multiplex PCR; TCRdb has only the in-frame clones, and not every one. The sample consists of over 200,000 clones, 80% to 95% of them appearing once. Sample: peripheral blood. These receptors were obtained from a person aged 18 to 35 with COVID-19, enrolled during active disease.

This chain joins TRBV9 and TRBJ2-6; D is possibly TRBD1 (5 bases). CDR1 and CDR2 (germline): SGDLS, YYNGEE. V lost 4 bases and J lost 3, with 8 bases in between. The CDR3 has 14 amino acids. CDR3 in DNA: TGTGCCAGCAGCCCCAGGGTTGGGGCCAACGTCCTGACTTTC. Translated, it gives CASSPRVGANVLTF.

The chain combines TRBV4-1 with TRBJ1-1; possible D gene TRBD1, 5 bases. The ends were cut back, 1 base at V and 1 base at J, with 22 bases in the middle. Germline CDR1 is MGHRA and CDR2 is YSYEKL. This CDR3 contains 19 residues. The DNA for the CDR3 is TGCGCCAGCAGCCAAGGATGGGCAATAAAAAGGGGCCAGAACACTGAAGCTTTCTTT. It translates to CASSQGWAIKRGQNTEAFF.

The chain uses TRBV27 and TRBJ1-1; D call uncertain. The germline CDR1 and CDR2 sequences are MNHEY and SMNVEV (reference sequence). The CDR3 has 15 residues. Trimming stripped 8 bases from V and 1 base from J, with 17 bases between. CDR3 DNA sequence: TGTGCCAGCTTCGGTGCGAGAGGGAGGAACACTGAAGCTTTCTTT. Residues: CASFGARGRNTEAFF.

This clone has more than one count but fewer than ten. The chain joins TRBV30 to TRBJ2-7; 8 bases match TRBD2. In germline, CDR1 is GTSNPN, CDR2 SVGIG (reference sequence). The CDR3 length is 13 residues. With 0 bases clipped from V and 5 bases from J, the junction kept 3 bases outside the gene matches. The CDR3 reads CAWSVGLANEQYF. CDR3 DNA sequence: TGTGCCTGGAGTGTAGGACTAGCTAACGAGCAGTACTTC.

The J gene is TRBJ2-5, the V gene TRBV4-3; 7 nucleotides match TRBD2. Germline CDR1 and CDR2: LGHNA and YSLEER. There are 16 residues in the CDR3. The trim removed 2 bases at V and 2 bases at J, leaving 8 bases unmatched. The CDR3 DNA follows: TGCGCCAGCAGCCAAATACTGGGAGGGAAGCAAGAGACCCAGTACTTC. Translating it yields CASSQILGGKQETQYF.

The rearrangement joins TRBV3-1 (or the pseudogene TRBV3-2) to TRBJ2-3; 11 bases match TRBD2. From germline, CDR1 is LGHDT and CDR2 YNNKEL (reference sequence). V was clipped by 2 bases and J by 8 bases; unmatched bases: 9. This CDR3 comprises 16 residues. CDR3 amino acids: CASSQPSGRTGLTQYF. DNA of the CDR3: TGTGCCAGCAGCCAACCTAGCGGGAGGACGGGGCTTACGCAGTATTTT.

The chain links TRBV29-1 to TRBJ2-3; 7 bases match TRBD2. J lost 6 bases, V lost 3 bases, and 3 bases had no gene match. The CDR3 sequence is 12 residues long. Germline lookup yields CDR1 SQVTM and CDR2 ANQGSEA. CDR3 nucleotides: TGCAGCGTTGATGTCGGGAGGGATACGCAGTATTTT. Protein product: CSVDVGRDTQYF.

J is TRBJ2-3 and V is TRBV6-1; perhaps TRBD2 as D (6 bases). Trimming shortened V by 3 bases and J by 2 bases, and 12 bases separated the two germline ends. Germline lookup yields CDR1 MNHNS and CDR2 SASEGT. The CDR3 loop spans 15 amino acids. The CDR3 sequence is CASSDGSGVTDTQYF. CDR3 in DNA: TGTGCCAGCAGTGATGGTAGCGGAGTCACAGATACGCAGTATTTT.

V is TRBV6-5 and J is TRBJ2-7; 8 nucleotides align to TRBD2. The CDR3 totals 14 residues. The germline gives CDR1 MNHEY, CDR2 SVGAGI. Unmatched junction bases numbered 7, after V lost 7 bases and J lost 2 bases. The CDR3 DNA sequence: TGTGCCAGCACCGGTTACGGGAGGGCCTACGAGCAGTACTTC. The encoded protein is CASTGYGRAYEQYF.

The chain has TRBV4-1 and TRBJ2-7; 13 bases line up with TRBD2. The V gene end was trimmed by 5 bases and the J gene end by 3 bases; junction bases not matched to a gene: 4. The CDR3 has 15 amino acids. Germline V gives CDR1 MGHRA, CDR2 YSYEKL. The CDR3 DNA reads TGCGCCAGCAGCTACGGGACTAGCGGGAACTACGAGCAGTACTTC. Amino acids: CASSYGTSGNYEQYF.